This T cell receptor beta chain was identified in a study of OX40 agonist ivuxolimab in advanced cancers. Findings of the study overall: Compared with CD4+, CD8+ T cells on average had more expanded clones.

V lost 1 base, J lost 2 bases, and 6 bases lay in between. The germline V gene has CDR1 SEHNR and CDR2 FQNEAQ (reference sequence). This CDR3 spans 14 amino acids. As to this clone: Its antigen remains unidentified.

TCRdb keeps only in-frame clones here, not all; method: immunoSEQ multiplex PCR. The top ten hold approximately 53% of the sample, which has some 20,000 clones, 83% seen once. Specimen: CD4+ or CD8+ T cells sorted from blood, collected in a trial of the OX40 agonist ivuxolimab. This receptor was taken from an adult with an advanced solid tumor such as melanoma, head and neck, liver or kidney cancer. V usage is TRBV7-9 and J usage is TRBJ1-5; D remains ambiguous. CDR3 coding DNA: TGTGCCAGCAGCTTAGGGGCGGGCAATCAGCCCCAGCATTTT. Translating it yields CASSLGAGNQPQHF.